This T cell receptor beta chain was obtained from a study of STAT5B mutations in CD4+ large granular lymphocyte leukemia. Study outcomes and limitations: CD4-sorted patient repertoires seemed more clonal than healthy CD4+ repertoires.

Sequencing was at survey level. Method: immunoSEQ multiplex PCR; TCRdb's copy keeps in-frame clones and lacks some. In the table there are around 27,000 clones, about four fifths of which are singletons. This clone was recorded a few times. Its target is unknown. V gave up 4 bases and J gave up 1 base; unmatched junction bases: 3. Germline values: CDR1 SGHNT, CDR2 YYREEE (reference sequence). CDR3 length: 15 residues. This clonotype was sampled from a human donor in good health. V usage is TRBV5-4 and J usage is TRBJ2-5, with 11 bases that match TRBD2. The sequenced sample was CD4+ T cells from blood buffy coats. CDR3: CASSLGLAVQETQYF. CDR3 DNA: TGTGCCAGCAGCCTGGGACTAGCGGTCCAAGAGACCCAGTACTTC.